This T cell receptor beta chain is from a study of shared clonotypes between healthy human individuals (dated by TCRdb to between 2020 and 2021). Notes on the research overall: The cohort comprised two women and a few men aged 18 to 49 years. Leukapheresis yielded between about 0.8 and 9.5 billion PBMCs per donor. Per donor, three plates each were used for CD4 naive and CD4 memory, two for CD8 naive, and one for CD8 memory. To estimate repertoire size and how much clonotype sharing occurs between individuals, the study deeply sequenced the blood TCR repertoires of roughly 5 healthy adults. Different laboratories and diverse techniques were used to prepare libraries and sequence TCR repertoires, to increase sequencing depth and limit assay-specific biases. The paper's findings and limits, for the study overall: Approximately 4.8% of naive CD4, 3% to 4% of naive CD8, 2.3% of memory CD4, and about 0.4% of memory CD8 clonotypes were shared across a few donors. Rarefaction of sorted-subset datasets indicated incomplete sequencing despite the large sequencing depth. The genetic and exposure-history diversity represented was limited by the small number of donors. Based on pairwise subsampling, the degree of clonotype sharing among donors was expected to be affected by sequencing depth. Sampling was restricted to blood, and TCR repertoires in tissue are likely to differ from TCR repertoires in blood. Estimated clonotype richness was generally larger for naive than for memory subsets. Higher generation probabilities were observed for clonotypes shared by all four sorted-subset donors than for non-shared clonotypes.

The donors were healthy, HIV-negative adults with no recently reported acute infections or vaccinations. Only Caucasian adults living in Nashville, Tennessee, USA were represented among the donors. CD4+ T cells were enriched by magnetic negative selection, after which naive cells were positively selected on CD45RA and the negative fraction was taken as the memory subset. Blood was obtained by leukapheresis, after which PBMCs were separated by Ficoll-Histopaque density gradient centrifugation and cryopreserved in liquid nitrogen vapor phase. Analytical flow cytometry was used to check the purity and quantity of every magnetically sorted T cell population. Genomic DNA was isolated from each sorted fraction and quantified by UV absorbance on a Nanodrop 2000c. Using the deep immunoSEQ assay, multiplex PCR amplified TCR CDR3 regions from genomic DNA. Extracted genomic DNA from each cell subset was distributed evenly across all wells of several immunoSEQ 96-well plates, and each plate was treated as a replicate. For sorted subsets, 200 to 250 ng of genomic DNA, equivalent to around 29,000 T cell genomes, went into each replicate PCR. The purified libraries were quantified using a Qubit 3.0 fluorometer, sized with a Bioanalyzer 2100, and then quantified again using the KAPA Library Quantification kit. Every immunoSEQ 96-well plate was sequenced on a separate single-read 150-cycle Illumina NextSeq 550 flow cell. The authors' pipeline ran thus. The immunoSEQ output contained only junctional sequences without quality scores, so filtering could not match that applied to full-length reads. To assign V/J genes and CDR3, sequences were annotated using PyIR, a Python wrapper for IgBLAST v1.9, with IMGT germline references. Reads were filtered out if the reads had weak V/J assignments (E-value above 1e-6), no CDR3, stop codons, out-of-frame junctions, or ambiguous translated residues. V3J clonotypes were defined as sequences sharing an identical inferred V gene, J gene, and CDR3 amino acid sequence. Percentage overlap between repertoires was computed as shared unique clonotypes divided by the size of the smaller repertoire. Repertoire richness was assessed with RTK rarefaction, the Chao1 estimator, and Recon v2.1 estimates of unobserved clonotypes. Generation probabilities were computed with OLGA for all TCRbeta clonotypes obtained by the gDNA method from several donors. The table was pulled from immuneACCESS by TCRdb, which kept in-frame rearrangements only. Such tables lose some clones; where checked, under half of the loss comes from unresolved V genes, and the rest has no known cause. V and J calls and clone size come straight from that table; D and trimming were deduced from the DNA. This sample comprises over a million clones, 95% to 97% of them detected only once. The top ten clonotypes cover about 1% of the sample.

Taken from cysteine to phenylalanine, the CDR3 has 16 residues. This entry keeps only the CDR3 DNA: 48 bases, framed from base 1. As encoded in the germline V gene, CDR1 is ENHRY while CDR2 is SYGVKD. V and J are truncated by 5 bases and 0 bases respectively, leaving an intervening sequence of 14 bases. A word on this clone: Its antigen is not yet known. Base qualities are missing; no much larger clone stands one base away.

Specimen: naive CD4+ T cells sorted from blood. The cell subset or site label, read with the paper, signifies: CD45RA+ positively selected. This receptor was obtained from a man between 25 and 39 years old in good health. The sequence is built from TRBV10-3 and TRBJ2-1; the D gene cannot be resolved reliably. For the CDR3, the sequence is CAISFDLGVSYNEQFF. Here is the DNA: TGTGCCATCAGTTTTGATCTCGGCGTCTCCTACAATGAGCAGTTCTTC.